The next 5 T cell receptor beta chains were all read from a single sample in a study of blood T cell repertoires in COVID-19. Some clones are missing from TCRdb's copy, which holds only in-frame ones; the method was immunoSEQ multiplex PCR. The data hold about 130,000 clones, with 70% to 85% observed a single time. Sequencing was performed on PBMCs or T cells enriched from blood (not recorded which). These receptors were obtained from a man in his forties or fifties who had recovered from COVID-19.

To note about this clone: The junction shows a germline mismatch at one end, possibly a read error. The chain uses TRBV5-1 and TRBJ2-2; 11 bases are shared with TRBD1. In germline, CDR1 is SGHRS, CDR2 YFSETQ. CDR3 length: 17 residues. The CDR3 DNA is TGCGCCAGCAGGTTGGACAGGGGGCTAACAAACACCGGGGAGCTGTTTTTT. Translating gives CASRLDRGLTNTGELFF.

The V and J genes are TRBV14 and TRBJ1-2; 8 bases line up with TRBD1. The CDR3 is 14 amino acids. CDR1 and CDR2 from the germline V gene are SGHDN and FVKESK. After removal of 4 bases from V and 8 bases from J, the junction contained 9 bases not matched to a gene. CDR3 sequence: CASSPLDRVKGYTF. As DNA, the CDR3 is TGTGCCAGCAGCCCCCTGGACAGGGTCAAAGGCTACACCTTC.

The CDR3 reads CASSLGLNYNEQFF. The CDR3 DNA reads TGTGCCAGCAGCTTAGGACTAAACTACAATGAGCAGTTCTTC. V usage is TRBV7-3 and J usage is TRBJ2-1; D is perhaps TRBD2 (6 bases). CDR3 length equals 14 residues. In germline, CDR1 is SGHTA, CDR2 FQGTGA. V was trimmed by 2 bases and J by 3 bases, leaving 8 bases between them.

The V and J genes are TRBV19 and TRBJ1-3, with TRBD1 identical over 7 bases. Germline trimming cut 5 bases from V and 0 bases from J; bases unmatched to any gene: 7. The V gene's germline CDR1 is LNHDA and CDR2 SQIVND (reference sequence). The CDR3 totals 16 residues. The CDR3 DNA is TGTGCCAGTAGTTTCGGACAGGTCGGCTCTGGAAACACCATATATTTT. Translating gives CASSFGQVGSGNTIYF.

CDR3 nucleotides: TGCGCCAGCAGCCTAAGCGGGACAAGCACAGATACGCAGTATTTT. Its translation: CASSLSGTSTDTQYF. This rearrangement joins TRBV5-1 to TRBJ2-3; possible D gene TRBD2, 7 bases. V was shortened by 4 bases and J by 0 bases, with 12 bases between the two germline ends. This CDR3 spans 15 amino acids. Germline lookup yields CDR1 SGHRS and CDR2 YFSETQ.